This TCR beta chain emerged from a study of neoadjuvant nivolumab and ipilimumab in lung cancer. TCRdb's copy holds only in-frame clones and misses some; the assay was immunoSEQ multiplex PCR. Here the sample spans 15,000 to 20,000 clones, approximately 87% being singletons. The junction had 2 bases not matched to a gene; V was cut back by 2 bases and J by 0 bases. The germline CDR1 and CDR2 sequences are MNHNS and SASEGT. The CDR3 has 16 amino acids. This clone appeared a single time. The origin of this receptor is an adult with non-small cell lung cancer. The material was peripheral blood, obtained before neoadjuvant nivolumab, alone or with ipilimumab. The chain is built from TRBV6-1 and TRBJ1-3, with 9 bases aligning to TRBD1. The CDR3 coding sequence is TGTGCCAGCAGTGAAAGGACAGGGGACTCTGGAAACACCATATATTTT. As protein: CASSERTGDSGNTIYF.